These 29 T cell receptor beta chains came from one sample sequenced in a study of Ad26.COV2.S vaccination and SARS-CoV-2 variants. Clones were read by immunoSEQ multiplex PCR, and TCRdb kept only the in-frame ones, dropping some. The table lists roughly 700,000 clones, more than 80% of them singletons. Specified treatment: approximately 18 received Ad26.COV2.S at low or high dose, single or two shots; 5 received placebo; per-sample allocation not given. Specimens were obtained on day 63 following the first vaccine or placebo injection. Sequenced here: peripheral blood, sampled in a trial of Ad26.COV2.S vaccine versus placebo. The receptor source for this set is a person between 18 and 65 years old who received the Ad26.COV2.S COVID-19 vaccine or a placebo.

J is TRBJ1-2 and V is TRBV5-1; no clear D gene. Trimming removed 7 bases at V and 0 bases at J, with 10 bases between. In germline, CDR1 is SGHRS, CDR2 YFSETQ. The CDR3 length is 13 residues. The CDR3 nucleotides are TGCGCCAGCGCCACCGAGGCTAACTATGGCTACACCTTC. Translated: CASATEANYGYTF.

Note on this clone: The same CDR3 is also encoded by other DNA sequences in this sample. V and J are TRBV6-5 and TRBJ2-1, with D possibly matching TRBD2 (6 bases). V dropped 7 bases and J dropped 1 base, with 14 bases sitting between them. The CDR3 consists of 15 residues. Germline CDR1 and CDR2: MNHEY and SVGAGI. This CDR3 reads CASTNGRGSYNEQFF. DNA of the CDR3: TGTGCCAGCACCAATGGGCGGGGATCCTACAATGAGCAGTTCTTC.

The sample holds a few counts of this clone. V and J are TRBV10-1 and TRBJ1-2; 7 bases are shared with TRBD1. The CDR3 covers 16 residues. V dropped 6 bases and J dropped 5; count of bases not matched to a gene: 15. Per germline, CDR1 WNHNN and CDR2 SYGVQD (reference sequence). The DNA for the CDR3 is TGCGCCAGCAGGCCGAGGGGGGACAGCCCCGGGTATGGCTACACCTTC. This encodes CASRPRGDSPGYGYTF.

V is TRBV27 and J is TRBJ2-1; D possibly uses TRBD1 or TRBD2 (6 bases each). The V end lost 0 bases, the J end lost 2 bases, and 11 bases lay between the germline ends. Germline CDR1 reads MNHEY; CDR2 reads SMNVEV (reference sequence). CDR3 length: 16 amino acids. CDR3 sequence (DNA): TGTGCCAGCAGTTTATCGGTGGGGGGCCCCTACAATGAGCAGTTCTTC. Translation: CASSLSVGGPYNEQFF.

The CDR3 protein is CASSYSGLTSHEQYF. The CDR3 DNA sequence: TGTGCCAGCAGTTACTCAGGACTGACGTCCCACGAGCAGTACTTC. The chain joins TRBV6-5 to TRBJ2-7, with TRBD2 as a possible D gene (5 bases). Germline lookup yields CDR1 MNHEY and CDR2 SVGAGI. The CDR3 covers 15 residues. The V gene lost 0 bases and the J gene lost 5 bases, with 14 bases spanning the gap.

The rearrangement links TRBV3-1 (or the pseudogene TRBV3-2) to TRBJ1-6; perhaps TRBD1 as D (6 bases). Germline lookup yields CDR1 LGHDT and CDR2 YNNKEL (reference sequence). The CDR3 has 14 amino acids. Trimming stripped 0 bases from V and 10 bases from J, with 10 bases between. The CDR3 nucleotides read TGTGCCAGCAGCCAAGAAGGGGGGGGCTCACCCCTCCACTTT. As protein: CASSQEGGGSPLHF.

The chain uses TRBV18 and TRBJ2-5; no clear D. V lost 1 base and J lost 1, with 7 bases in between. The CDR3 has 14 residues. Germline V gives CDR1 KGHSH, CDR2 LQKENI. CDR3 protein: CASSPRAVQETQYF. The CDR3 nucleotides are TGTGCCAGCTCACCACGGGCAGTCCAAGAGACCCAGTACTTC.

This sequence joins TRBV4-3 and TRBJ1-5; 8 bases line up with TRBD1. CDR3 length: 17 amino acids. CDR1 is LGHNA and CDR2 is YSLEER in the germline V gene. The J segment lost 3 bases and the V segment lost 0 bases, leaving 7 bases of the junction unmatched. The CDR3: CASSQEPWDRLNQPQHF. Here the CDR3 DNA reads TGCGCCAGCAGCCAAGAGCCCTGGGACAGGCTCAATCAGCCCCAGCATTTT.

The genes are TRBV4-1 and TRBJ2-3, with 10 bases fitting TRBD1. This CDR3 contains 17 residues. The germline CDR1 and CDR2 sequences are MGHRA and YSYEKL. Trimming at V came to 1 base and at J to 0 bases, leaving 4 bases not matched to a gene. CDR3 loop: CASSQAGQGSSTDTQYF. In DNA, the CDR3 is TGCGCCAGCAGCCAAGCGGGACAGGGGTCCAGCACAGATACGCAGTATTTT.

In nucleotides, the CDR3 is TGTGCCAGCAGCCCTTCCTGGGGGGAAAAACTGTTTTTT. It yields the protein CASSPSWGEKLFF. The rearrangement uses TRBV11-2 and TRBJ1-4; D is possibly TRBD1 (5 bases). CDR3 length equals 13 residues. V shed 5 bases and J shed 8 bases, with 12 bases lying between them. Looked up from germline, CDR1 is SGHAT and CDR2 is FQNNGV.

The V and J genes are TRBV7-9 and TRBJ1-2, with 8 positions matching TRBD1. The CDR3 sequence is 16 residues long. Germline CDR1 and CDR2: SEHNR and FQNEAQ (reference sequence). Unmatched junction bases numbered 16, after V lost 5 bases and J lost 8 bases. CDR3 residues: CASSRQGLQTSAGYTF. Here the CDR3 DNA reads TGTGCCAGCAGCCGACAGGGGCTTCAGACTTCGGCCGGCTACACCTTC. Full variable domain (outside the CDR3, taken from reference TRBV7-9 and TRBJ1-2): DTGVSQNPRHKITKRGQNVTFRCDPISEHNRLYWYRQTLGQGPEFLTYFQNEAQLEKSRLLSDRFSAERPKGSFSTLEIQRTEQGDSAMYLCASSRQGLQTSAGYTFGSGTRLTVV.

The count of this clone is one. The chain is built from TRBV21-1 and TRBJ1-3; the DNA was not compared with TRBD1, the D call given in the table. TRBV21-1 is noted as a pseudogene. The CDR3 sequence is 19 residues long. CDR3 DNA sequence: TGTGCCAGCAGCAAAAACCCCAGGGGCCACACACACCCGACTTGTCCCATATATTTT. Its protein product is CASSKNPRGHTHPTCPIYF.

The CDR3 here is CASSPQGEETQYF. In DNA form, the CDR3 reads TGTGCCAGCAGCCCACAGGGGGAGGAGACCCAGTACTTC. The chain links TRBV3-1 (or the pseudogene TRBV3-2) to TRBJ2-5; 8 bases are shared with TRBD1. Germline lookup yields CDR1 LGHDT and CDR2 YNNKEL (reference sequence). Trimming took 4 bases from V and 5 from J; bases not matched to a gene: 3. CDR3 length: 13 amino acids.

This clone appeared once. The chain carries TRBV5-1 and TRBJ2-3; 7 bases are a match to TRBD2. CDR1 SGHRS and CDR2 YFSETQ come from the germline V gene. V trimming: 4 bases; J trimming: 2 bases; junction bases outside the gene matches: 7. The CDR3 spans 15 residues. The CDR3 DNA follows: TGCGCCAGCAGCACCGGGACTACAACCACAGATACGCAGTATTTT. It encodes CASSTGTTTTDTQYF. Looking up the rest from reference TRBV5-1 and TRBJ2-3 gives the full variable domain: KAGVTQTPRYLIKTRGQQVTLSCSPISGHRSVSWYQQTPGQGLQFLFEYFSETQRNKGNFPGRFSGRQFSNSRSEMNVSTLELGDSALYLCASSTGTTTTDTQYFGPGTRLTVL.

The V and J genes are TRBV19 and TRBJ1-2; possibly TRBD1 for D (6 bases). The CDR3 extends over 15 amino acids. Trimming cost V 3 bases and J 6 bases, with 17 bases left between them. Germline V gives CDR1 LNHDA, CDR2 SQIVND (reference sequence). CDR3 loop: CASSISSDQGHGYTF. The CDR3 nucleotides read TGTGCCAGTAGTATCTCCTCCGACCAGGGGCATGGCTACACCTTC.

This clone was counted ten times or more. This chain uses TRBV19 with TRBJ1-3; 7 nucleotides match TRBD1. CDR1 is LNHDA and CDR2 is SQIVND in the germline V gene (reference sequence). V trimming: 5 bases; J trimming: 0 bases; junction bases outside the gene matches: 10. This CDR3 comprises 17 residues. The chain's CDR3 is CASSPNRGPGSGNTIYF. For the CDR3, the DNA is TGTGCCAGTAGTCCGAACAGGGGCCCAGGCTCTGGAAACACCATATATTTT.

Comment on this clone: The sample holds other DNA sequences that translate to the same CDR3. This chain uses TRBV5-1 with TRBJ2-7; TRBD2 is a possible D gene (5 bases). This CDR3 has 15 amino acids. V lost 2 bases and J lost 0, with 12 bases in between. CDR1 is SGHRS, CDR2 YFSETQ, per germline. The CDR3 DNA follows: TGCGCCAGCAGCTTAGGCGGACTCCCCTCCTACGAGCAGTACTTC. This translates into CASSLGGLPSYEQYF.

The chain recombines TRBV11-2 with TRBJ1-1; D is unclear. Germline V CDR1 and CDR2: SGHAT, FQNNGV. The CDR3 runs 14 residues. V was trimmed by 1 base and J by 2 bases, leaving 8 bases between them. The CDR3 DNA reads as TGTGCCAGCAGCTTAGTAGGGTCAAACACTGAAGCTTTCTTT. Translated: CASSLVGSNTEAFF.

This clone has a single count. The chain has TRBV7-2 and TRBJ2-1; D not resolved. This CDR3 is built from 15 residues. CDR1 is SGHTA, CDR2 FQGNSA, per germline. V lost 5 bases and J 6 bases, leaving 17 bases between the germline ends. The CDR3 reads CASSHRAGSSNEQFF. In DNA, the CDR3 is TGTGCCAGCAGCCATCGAGCAGGTTCAAGCAATGAGCAGTTCTTC.

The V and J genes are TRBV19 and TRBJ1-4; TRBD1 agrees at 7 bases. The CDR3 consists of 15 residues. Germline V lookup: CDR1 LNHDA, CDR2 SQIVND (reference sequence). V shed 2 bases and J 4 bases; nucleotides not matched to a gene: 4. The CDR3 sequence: CASSIIGDSNEKLFF. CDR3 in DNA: TGTGCCAGTAGTATAATTGGGGACAGTAATGAAAAACTGTTTTTT.

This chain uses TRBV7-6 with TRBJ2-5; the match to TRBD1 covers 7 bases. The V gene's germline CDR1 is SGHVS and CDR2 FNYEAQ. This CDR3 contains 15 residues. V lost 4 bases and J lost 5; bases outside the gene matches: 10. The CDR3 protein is CASSSGTDGWETQYF. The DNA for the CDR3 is TGTGCCAGCAGCTCGGGGACAGACGGGTGGGAGACCCAGTACTTC.

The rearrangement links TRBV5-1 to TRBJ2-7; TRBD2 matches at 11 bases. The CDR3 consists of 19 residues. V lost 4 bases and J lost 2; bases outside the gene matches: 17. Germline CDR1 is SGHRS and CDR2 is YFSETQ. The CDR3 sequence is CASSVTPSGRSGGTYEQYF. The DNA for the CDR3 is TGCGCCAGCAGCGTAACTCCTAGCGGGAGGTCCGGCGGAACCTACGAGCAGTACTTC.

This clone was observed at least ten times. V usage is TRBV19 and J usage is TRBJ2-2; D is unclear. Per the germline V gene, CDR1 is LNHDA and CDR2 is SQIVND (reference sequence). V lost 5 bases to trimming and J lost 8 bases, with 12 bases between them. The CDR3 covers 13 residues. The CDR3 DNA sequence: TGTGCCAGTAGTCCCACCCCGTGGGGGGAGCTGTTTTTT. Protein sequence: CASSPTPWGELFF.

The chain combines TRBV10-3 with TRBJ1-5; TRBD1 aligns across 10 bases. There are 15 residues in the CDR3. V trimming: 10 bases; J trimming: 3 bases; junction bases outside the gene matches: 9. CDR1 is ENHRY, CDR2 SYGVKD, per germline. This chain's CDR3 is CASSDGTGANQPQHF. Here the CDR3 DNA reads TGTGCCAGCTCAGACGGGACAGGGGCCAATCAGCCCCAGCATTTT.

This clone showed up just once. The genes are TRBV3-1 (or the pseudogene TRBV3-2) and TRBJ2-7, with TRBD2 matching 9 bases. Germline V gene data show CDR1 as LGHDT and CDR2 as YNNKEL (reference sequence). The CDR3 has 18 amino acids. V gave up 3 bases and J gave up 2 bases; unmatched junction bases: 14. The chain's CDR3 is CASSHRRNPGLATYEQYF. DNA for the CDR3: TGTGCCAGCAGCCACCGCAGAAACCCGGGACTAGCTACCTACGAGCAGTACTTC.

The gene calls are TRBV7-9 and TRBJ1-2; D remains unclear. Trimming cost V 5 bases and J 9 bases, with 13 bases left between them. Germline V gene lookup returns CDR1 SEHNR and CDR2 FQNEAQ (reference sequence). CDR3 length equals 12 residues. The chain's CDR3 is CASSQQDGSYTF. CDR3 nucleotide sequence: TGTGCCAGCAGCCAGCAGGACGGAAGCTACACCTTC.

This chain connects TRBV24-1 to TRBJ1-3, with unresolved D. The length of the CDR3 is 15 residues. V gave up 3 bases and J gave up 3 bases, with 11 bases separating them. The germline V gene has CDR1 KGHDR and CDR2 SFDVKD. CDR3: CATSDGGVVGNTIYF. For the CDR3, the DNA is TGTGCCACCAGTGATGGTGGGGTAGTTGGAAACACCATATATTTT.

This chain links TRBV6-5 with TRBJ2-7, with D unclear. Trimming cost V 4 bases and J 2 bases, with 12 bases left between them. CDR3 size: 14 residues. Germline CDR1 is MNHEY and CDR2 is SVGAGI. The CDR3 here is CASSSLRTTYEQYF. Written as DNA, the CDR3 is TGTGCCAGCAGTTCACTGAGGACCACCTACGAGCAGTACTTC.

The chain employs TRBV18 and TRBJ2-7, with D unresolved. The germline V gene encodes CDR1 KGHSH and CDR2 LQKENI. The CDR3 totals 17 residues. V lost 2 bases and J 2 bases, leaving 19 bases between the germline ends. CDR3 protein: CASSPWVAVIITYEQYF. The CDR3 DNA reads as TGTGCCAGCTCACCATGGGTAGCAGTTATAATAACCTACGAGCAGTACTTC.